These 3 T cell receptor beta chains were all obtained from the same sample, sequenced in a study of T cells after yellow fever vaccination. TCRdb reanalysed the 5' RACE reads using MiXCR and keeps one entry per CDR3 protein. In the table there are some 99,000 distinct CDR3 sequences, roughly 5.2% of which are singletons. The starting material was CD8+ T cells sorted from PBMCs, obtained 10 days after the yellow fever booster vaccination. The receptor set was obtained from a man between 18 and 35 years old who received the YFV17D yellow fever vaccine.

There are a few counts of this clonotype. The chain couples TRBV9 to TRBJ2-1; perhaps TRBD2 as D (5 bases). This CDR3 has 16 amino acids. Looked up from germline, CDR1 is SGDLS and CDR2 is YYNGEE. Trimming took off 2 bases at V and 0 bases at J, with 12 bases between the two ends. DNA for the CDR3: TGTGCCAGCAGCGTCCCAAGGGAGAGCTCCTACAATGAGCAGTTCTTC. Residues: CASSVPRESSYNEQFF.

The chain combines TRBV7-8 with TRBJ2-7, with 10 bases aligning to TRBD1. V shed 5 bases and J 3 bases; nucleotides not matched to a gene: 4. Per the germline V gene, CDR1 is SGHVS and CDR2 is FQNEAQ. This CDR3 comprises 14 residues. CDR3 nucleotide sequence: TGTGCCAGCAGCAACGGACAGGGGGACTACGAGCAGTACGTC. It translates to CASSNGQGDYEQYV.

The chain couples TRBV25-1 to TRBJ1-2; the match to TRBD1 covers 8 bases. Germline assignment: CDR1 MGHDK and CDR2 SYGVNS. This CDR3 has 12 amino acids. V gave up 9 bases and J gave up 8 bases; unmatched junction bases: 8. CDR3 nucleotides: TGTGCCAGTCGGGACAGGTCCTACGGCTACACCTTC. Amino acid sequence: CASRDRSYGYTF.